This T cell receptor (beta chain) was profiled in a study of cytomegalovirus exposure and HLA in healthy donors (dated by TCRdb to between 2016 and 2019). Looking at the study overall: In an earlier analysis of roughly 590 of the donors, 250 to 350 Gb of sequence data and 117 million unique TCR beta sequences from 150 million to 200 million T cells were reported. To decide whether each TCR beta V gene segment behaved as functional or pseudogenic, an earlier analysis of 587 of the donors relied on high-throughput TCR beta sequencing. Because of strong linkage in the cohort, roughly five DR-DQ haplotypes were treated as single units for association and clustering. Donor age, sex, ethnicity and CMV serostatus were compiled together with the repertoire data. Of the approximately 400 genotyped donors, 65% to 90% fell in the genetic ancestry cluster associated with self-reported Caucasian donors. The study aimed to test whether signatures of past pathogen exposure could be identified by cataloging public T cell receptors. Across roughly 420 genotyped donors of the cohort, an average of roughly 250,000 unique TCR beta nucleotide sequences per donor were sequenced, and roughly 18% of those sequences were non-productive. To study patterns of TCR occurrence, a later analysis re-analyzed previously published TCR beta repertoires from around 670 donors and added high-resolution HLA genotyping. Roughly 300 gigabases of sequencing data and 78 million or so unique TCR sequences were included in an early release covering about 620 HLA-typed donors. Rather than using new phenotypic data, the later analysis identified candidate immune exposures from TCR beta sequences and from how often those sequences occurred across donors. HLA typing covered class I and class II loci at four-digit resolution. Typing coverage varied by locus: roughly 629-640 donors for A, B, C, DRB1 and DQB1; roughly 560 for DQA1; over 600 for DPA1; around 490 for DPB1. To predict cytomegalovirus infection status, the study combined high-throughput TCR immunosequencing, statistical association of individual TCRs with disease status, and machine learning. Genome-wide SNP genotypes for about 65% of the roughly 670 donors were used in a later genetic analysis, which treated that subset as a discovery cohort. The study profiled the T cell repertoires of fewer than 850 subjects by immunosequencing and related them to cytomegalovirus serostatus. Every discovery cohort repertoire had been produced on one sequencing platform. In addition to the first cohort of several hundred subjects, a separate validation cohort of 100 to 150 different subjects was used. Beyond this particular receptor, the publication reports: A further reported finding was that TCR beta sequences accurately predicted the HLA-A and HLA-B alleles for most subjects in the first cohort. Most CMV-associated TCR beta chains appeared to be HLA-restricted in a later analysis, and the HLA associations seemed to be driven largely by CMV exposure. The study listed 150 to 200 TCR beta chains as associated with cytomegalovirus. Linkage disequilibrium might explain the correlated functional status among segregating V segments, but an unknown experimental factor could not be ruled out. In a later genetic analysis, a missense DCLRE1C variant was associated with V-gene and J-gene trimming of TCR beta chains, and the association was replicated in an independent cohort. A later analysis reported that several top co-occurrence clusters appeared linked to parvovirus B19, influenza, CMV and Epstein-Barr virus. A few of the identified cytomegalovirus-associated TCR beta chains were confirmed in vitro to be specific for cytomegalovirus antigens. This cohort had only TCR beta chains sequenced, and the lack of alpha or paired-chain data limited which features could be detected. Because HLA typing was missing for some donors at each locus, association tests included only the typed subset. The 87-base-pair reads could not distinguish some IMGT-functional V segments, including TRBV6-2 and TRBV6-3, so those segments were excluded. When HLA alleles, especially DR and DQ, strongly co-occurred, attributing TCR associations to individual alleles was difficult. A later analysis found that HLA-associated TCR beta chains were more clonally expanded and had lower generation probabilities than equally common non-associated chains. Immune exposure information for the cohort was limited to CMV serostatus. According to a later analysis, TCR association rates differed among HLA loci, with DRB1 alleles showing the most associated TCRs and HLA-C alleles showing the fewest. Because counts were too low, 15 to 20 rarely observed V segments, including chromosome 9 orphons, were left out of the earlier analysis of 587 of the donors. Compared with the 666-donor mean, donors in an Asian-associated ancestry cluster had fewer N-insertions in productive TCRs, according to a later genetic analysis. A cluster of highly shared sequence variants was judged likely to represent a technical artifact of the sequencing pipeline. An earlier analysis of 587 of the donors showed that most TCR beta V segments appeared in productive rearrangements either about 87% or about 30% of the time, which broadly matched IMGT annotations. The authors suggested that the approach could potentially be generalized to other disease states and immunological phenotypes. Most TCR sequences were observed very rarely across donors, whereas some public TCRs were present in many individuals. Cytomegalovirus status was reported to be diagnosed by the classifier with high specificity and sensitivity in both the original and validation cohorts. Presence/absence analyses assumed roughly uniform sequencing depth across donors, an assumption that may not hold. A later analysis associated roughly 17,000 TCR beta sequences with specific HLA alleles at a false discovery rate of 0.05.

The cohort was made up of 650 to 700 healthy bone marrow donors. All cohort members were sampled while nominally healthy, although unrecorded immune exposures were likely present. The donor was CMV seropositive and belonged to the group of more than 250 seropositive cohort members. Each donor provided a peripheral blood sample, and peripheral blood mononuclear cells were used for TCR beta sequencing. Genomic DNA extraction from the blood cell samples was performed with the Qiagen DNeasy Blood Extraction Kit. As regards this clone: The antigen this receptor binds is unknown. Base qualities are missing; no much larger clone stands one base away.

Library construction relied on the immunoSEQ multiplex PCR assay. The multiplex PCR relied on a mix of 60 forward primers for TCR Vbeta segments and 13 reverse primers for TCR Jbeta segments. The CDR3 region of rearranged TCR beta genes was amplified from genomic DNA with a multiplex PCR assay. The Illumina HiSeq System was used to sequence the amplified TCR beta libraries as 87-base-pair reads. As for how the authors treated the data: Across the 500 to 850 repertoires, a later analysis counted tens of millions of unique TCR beta chains, around 11 million of which were shared by at least two donors. To remove PCR and sequencing errors, raw reads were error-corrected and collapsed into unique sequences using a nearest-neighbor algorithm that merged closely related sequences. CDR3 sequences were aligned to IMGT reference sequences to assign V, D and J gene segments. For a sequence to be retained, at least a six-nucleotide match to both a V gene segment and a J gene segment was required. A rearrangement counted as productive if the CDR3 had no stop codons and remained in frame with V and J, and every other rearrangement counted as non-productive. CDR3 was defined according to IMGT convention as the region running from the second conserved V-encoded cysteine to the conserved J-encoded phenylalanine. In an earlier analysis of more than 550 of the donors, sequences lacking an unambiguous match to a single V gene segment were excluded. An earlier analysis of several hundred of the donors called V segments functional above 56.7% productive rearrangements and segregating when the between-donor standard deviation exceeded 5%. A statistical classification framework was built to diagnose cytomegalovirus status from the catalog of TCR beta chain sequences. A later analysis assigned V and J genes by comparing TCR nucleotide sequences with IMGT/GENE-DB human TR gene sequences. Using the TCRdist pipeline, a later analysis assigned CDR3 sequences along with most-parsimonious VDJ recombination scenarios. In a later analysis, each TCR beta chain was defined by its CDR3 amino acid sequence together with its V-gene family, and reads lacking a unique V-gene family were excluded. In a later analysis, nearly 600 highly shared, low-generation-probability nucleotide sequences were removed to address suspected cross-contamination and a sequencing artifact. For each public chain, a later analysis derived a clonal expansion index from normalized ranks of inferred template counts within each repertoire. In a later analysis, generation probabilities were computed using a VDJ recombination model fitted to out-of-frame rearrangements, and the results were checked against IGoR. Hypergeometric tests were used in a later analysis to score TCR-TCR, TCR-HLA and TCR-CMV co-occurrence, with a repertoire-size bias correction applied to the TCR pairs. False discovery rates were estimated in a later analysis by permuting HLA or CMV assignments 20 times. In a later analysis, co-occurring TCRs were grouped using DBSCAN, with TCRdist sequence similarity added in when clustering inside HLA-allele-positive subsets. For co-occurrence clustering, repertoires with fewer than 30,000 or more than 120,000 public chains were excluded, along with 5 or 6 repertoires with anomalous nucleotide sharing. TCRdb limited this immuneACCESS table to in-frame rearrangements with V and J called. A share of clones is missing; checked studies link under half to unresolved V genes, and the rest is unexplained. That table supplies the V and J calls and clone size; D and trimming were determined from the DNA. Present in this sample are approximately 150,000 clones, around 80% of which were seen just once. The top ten clones comprise about 9.9% of the sample.

CDR1 SEHNR and CDR2 FQNEAQ are derived from the germline V gene (reference sequence). Inclusive of the bounding cysteine and phenylalanine, the CDR3 is 12 residues long. Of all the DNA, just the CDR3 is kept, 36 bases in frame from base 1. V drops 5 bases and J drops 6 bases, leaving 10 bases in between. The chain is made from TRBV7-9 and TRBJ1-1, and possibly TRBD1, on 5 matching bases. The clonotype was recovered from a man aged 18 to 30 in good health and CMV-seropositive. Specimen: PBMCs. The CDR3 region: CASSLGGSEAFF. DNA sequence: TGTGCCAGCAGCCTTGGGGGGTCTGAAGCTTTCTTT.